The text below deals with one TCR beta chain. Its antigen is not known. This sample was taken from a study of T cells expressing NK-cell markers. Study background: Sequenced donors, eight in total, included seven who were HCMV-seropositive and one who was seronegative. Points from the study as a whole: In a handful of donors, these clonotypes also led the CD3+CD56-NKG2C+ fraction.

cDNA encoding TCR beta was synthesized via 5'RACE template switching incorporating UMIs. From the 5' RACE reads, TCRdb lists one entry per CDR3 protein and no DNA. This repertoire comprises about 460,000 distinct CDR3 sequences; its ten largest clones make up approximately 1.4%. This CDR3 has 13 amino acids. Germline values: CDR1 GTSNPN, CDR2 SVGIG (reference sequence). This chain uses TRBV30 with TRBJ2-3; with no DNA, the TCRdb D assignment of TRBD2 cannot be verified. This TCR was sampled from a woman aged 50 to 60 in good health. Sequencing was carried out using blood T cells: a sorted CD56 or NKG2C T cell subset, CD4+ or CD8+ T cells, or bulk PBMC T cells (not recorded which). The CDR3 loop is CAWSALRANTQYF.